A single sample gave rise to the 14 T cell receptor beta chains below, sequenced in a study of T cell changes during pregnancy in multiple sclerosis. TCRdb's table, derived via immunoSEQ multiplex PCR, lists solely in-frame clones and lacks some. The sample consists of more than 90,000 clones, 85% to 95% of them appearing once. The specimen comprised peripheral blood, sampled after pregnancy. Source of these receptors: a female donor with multiple sclerosis, enrolled in a pregnancy study.

The chain uses TRBV5-1 and TRBJ2-5; D call uncertain. The CDR3 is 12 amino acids. V dropped 4 bases and J dropped 2 bases, with 6 bases sitting between them. In germline, CDR1 is SGHRS, CDR2 YFSETQ. The CDR3 DNA follows: TGCGCCAGCAGCCCTATGCAAGAGACCCAGTACTTC. It encodes CASSPMQETQYF.

This chain links TRBV5-1 with TRBJ2-3; TRBD1 matches at 9 bases. CDR1 and CDR2 from the germline V gene are SGHRS and YFSETQ. J gave up 4 bases and V 0 bases, and 6 bases lay outside the gene matches. The CDR3 contains 16 residues. This CDR3 is CASSLAGTGYADTQYF. As DNA, the CDR3 is TGCGCCAGCAGCTTGGCTGGGACAGGGTATGCAGATACGCAGTATTTT.

The V gene is TRBV7-2, the J gene TRBJ2-6; TRBD1 agrees at 7 bases. Germline lookup yields CDR1 SGHTA and CDR2 FQGNSA. The V and J ends lost 2 bases and 0 bases, in that order; junction bases with no gene match: 7. This CDR3 is 18 amino acids long. CDR3 sequence: CASSLSHRGPSGANVLTF. CDR3 DNA: TGTGCCAGCAGCTTATCCCACAGGGGTCCCTCTGGGGCCAACGTCCTGACTTTC.

Written as DNA, the CDR3 is TGTGCCAGCAGTTTGAGACAGAACAATCAGCCCCAGCATTTT. Protein: CASSLRQNNQPQHF. The chain has TRBV27 and TRBJ1-5; tentative D call: TRBD1 (5 bases). CDR3 length: 14 amino acids. CDR1 MNHEY and CDR2 SMNVEV come from the germline V gene (reference sequence). V was shortened by 3 bases and J by 3 bases, with 9 bases between the two germline ends.

The rearrangement uses TRBV4-3 and TRBJ2-7; possible D gene TRBD1, 6 bases. The CDR3 runs to 14 residues. Trimming took off 5 bases at V and 5 bases at J, with 16 bases between the two ends. Germline CDR1 is LGHNA and CDR2 is YSLEER. The CDR3 DNA reads as TGCGCCAGCAGCATATCACAGGGAGTTGACGAGCAGTACTTC. Its translation is CASSISQGVDEQYF.

The chain employs TRBV30 and TRBJ2-5, with D possibly being TRBD2 (7 bases). Germline values: CDR1 GTSNPN, CDR2 SVGIG (reference sequence). The V end lost 6 bases, the J end lost 7 bases, and 18 bases lay between the germline ends. This CDR3 contains 13 residues. The CDR3 spells CACRFAGARTQYF. CDR3 in DNA: TGTGCCTGCCGATTCGCGGGGGCACGGACCCAGTACTTC.

V and J are TRBV18 and TRBJ2-1; perhaps TRBD1 as D (5 bases). The V end lost 4 bases, the J end lost 3 bases, and 7 bases lay between the germline ends. Germline CDR1 is KGHSH and CDR2 is LQKENI. This CDR3 spans 13 amino acids. This chain's CDR3 is CASSRQGYNEQFF. DNA for the CDR3: TGTGCCAGCTCACGTCAGGGCTACAATGAGCAGTTCTTC. Full variable domain (rest looked up from reference TRBV18 and TRBJ2-1): NAGVMQNPRHLVRRRGQEARLRCSPMKGHSHVYWYRQLPEEGLKFMVYLQKENIIDESGMPKERFSAEFPKEGPSILRIQQVVRGDSAAYFCASSRQGYNEQFFGPGTRLTVL.

The chain couples TRBV21-1 to TRBJ1-5. TRBV21-1 is given as a pseudogene. The CDR3 sequence is 14 residues long. The CDR3 loop is CASSKGRISKPQHF. The CDR3 DNA sequence: TGTGCCAGCAGCAAAGGCCGCATTAGTAAACCCCAGCATTTT.

V usage is TRBV29-1 and J usage is TRBJ2-1; 9 nucleotides match TRBD1. CDR1 SQVTM and CDR2 ANQGSEA come from the germline V gene. V lost 6 bases to trimming and J lost 6 bases; unmatched junction nucleotides: 6. The CDR3 sequence is 13 residues long. CDR3 sequence reads: CSVDRGGSNEQFF. DNA for the CDR3: TGCAGCGTCGACAGGGGGGGGTCCAATGAGCAGTTCTTC.

In its sample, this clone was seen once. The genes are TRBV19 and TRBJ2-1; TRBD2 is a possible D gene (6 bases). Trimming took 3 bases from V and 2 from J, leaving 8 bases between them. The germline V gene has CDR1 LNHDA and CDR2 SQIVND (reference sequence). The CDR3 extends over 14 amino acids. CDR3 amino acids: CASSMTRAYNEQFF. DNA for the CDR3: TGTGCCAGTAGTATGACTAGAGCCTACAATGAGCAGTTCTTC.

The chain recombines TRBV2 with TRBJ2-2, with 8 bases matching TRBD1. With 2 bases clipped from V and 7 bases from J, the junction kept 6 bases outside the gene matches. Germline loops: CDR1 SNHLY, CDR2 FYNNEI. The CDR3 contains 15 residues. CDR3 in DNA: TGTGCCAGCAGTGAAAGGGCAGGGGGCGGCGGGGAGCTGTTTTTT. This sequence encodes CASSERAGGGGELFF. Full variable domain (outside the CDR3, taken from reference TRBV2 and TRBJ2-2): EPEVTQTPSHQVTQMGQEVILRCVPISNHLYFYWYRQILGQKVEFLVSFYNNEISEKSEIFDDQFSVERPDGSNFTLKIRSTKLEDSAMYFCASSERAGGGGELFFGEGSRLTVL.

The chain links TRBV13 to TRBJ2-5, with 9 bases fitting TRBD2. Germline loops: CDR1 PRHDT, CDR2 FYEKMQ (reference sequence). V lost 5 bases, J lost 5 bases, and 6 bases stayed unmatched. The CDR3 is 14 amino acids. DNA of the CDR3: TGTGCCAGCAGCCGTAGCGGGGGTTCGGAGACCCAGTACTTC. Amino acids: CASSRSGGSETQYF.

This rearrangement joins TRBV5-1 to TRBJ2-3, with TRBD1 as a possible D gene (6 bases). Looked up from germline, CDR1 is SGHRS and CDR2 is YFSETQ. The CDR3 length is 15 residues. Trimming took 5 bases from V and 6 from J, leaving 19 bases between them. In DNA, the CDR3 is TGCGCCAGCAGTCCCCAGGGGCGCTTCAGGGATACGCAGTATTTT. Amino acids: CASSPQGRFRDTQYF.

The rearrangement uses TRBV11-1 and TRBJ1-1, with TRBD1 identical over 7 bases. The germline CDR1 and CDR2 sequences are SGHAT and FQDESV (reference sequence). The CDR3 extends over 12 amino acids. V dropped 4 bases and J dropped 7; count of bases not matched to a gene: 3. CDR3 nucleotides: TGTGCCAGCAGCTCTCAGGGGGTTGAAGCTTTCTTT. Residues: CASSSQGVEAFF.